This T cell receptor (beta chain) was captured in a study of blood T cell repertoires in COVID-19. Study context: T cells, B-cell-depleted T cells, or PBMCs supplied cDNA or gDNA.

Original processing methods: Reference gene primer amplification gave estimated nucleated cell counts. Assay used: immunoSEQ multiplex PCR; TCRdb lists only in-frame clones, some missing. V and J calls and clone size are as listed in that table; D and trimming were resolved from the DNA. The table lists 150,000 to 200,000 clones, about 83% of them singletons. Source material: peripheral blood. The clonotype comes from a human donor in a cohort sampled during active COVID-19.

Written as DNA, the CDR3 is TGTGCCAGCTCACCATGGACTAGCGGGGCCGGGGAGCTGTTTTTT. Protein sequence: CASSPWTSGAGELFF. The chain employs TRBV18 and TRBJ2-2; TRBD2 matches at 12 bases. Trimming took 2 bases from V and 6 from J; bases not matched to a gene: 1. CDR3 size: 15 residues. CDR1 is KGHSH, CDR2 LQKENI, per germline.